This TCR beta chain was sequenced in a study of blood T cells in healthy people across ages. Alongside a J-beta primer mix, a sample-barcoded 5' primer served in a second PCR lasting 7 to 11 cycles. TCRdb itself ran the 5' RACE reads through MiXCR, one entry per CDR3 protein. The sample has 600,000 or so distinct CDR3 sequences, 25% to 30% seen once. Comments on this clonotype: Its antigen is currently unknown.

Study results and caveats: A greater number of naive CD4+ cells and higher diversity distinguished long-lived donors from aged donors.

CDR3 length: 13 residues. Trimming took 7 bases from V and 6 from J, leaving 12 bases between them. Germline CDR1 reads MNHEY; CDR2 reads SVGAGI. The sequence was collected from a woman of 80 years or more in good health. The sequenced sample was blood. The J gene is TRBJ1-4, the V gene TRBV6-5; possibly TRBD1 for D (6 bases). CDR3 in DNA: TGTGCCAGCACCGGGGCAGGGGATGAAAAACTGTTTTTT. This encodes CASTGAGDEKLFF.